The source of this T cell receptor beta chain is a study of beta chain features in type 1 diabetes. General study points: People with Type 1 diabetes carried modestly yet significantly shorter TCRB CDR3s in all four CD4+ subsets. A closer apparent resemblance between naive, central memory and Treg TCRB repertoires was seen in patients than in healthy donors. Among type 1 diabetes patients, VDJ junctions had fewer insertions and more deletions.

Germline V CDR1 and CDR2: SGHTA, FQGNSA. Unmatched junction bases numbered 4, after V lost 2 bases and J lost 0 bases. The CDR3 runs 15 residues. Concerning this clone itself: Its antigen remains unidentified.

The authors reverse transcribed all of the isolated RNA, so sequencing captured expressed TCRB transcripts. Assay: immunoSEQ multiplex PCR; the TCRdb copy retains only in-frame clones and omits some. The sample has 120,000 or so clones, 17% seen once; the top ten hold 2% to 3%. The TCR comes from a man aged 18 to 35 with type 1 diabetes. Material for sequencing was central memory CD4+ T cells from blood. The chain carries TRBV7-2 and TRBJ2-7, with 7 positions matching TRBD1. For the CDR3, the DNA is TGTGCCAGCAGCTTAACATGGGACAGCTCCTACGAGCAGTACTTC. It yields the protein CASSLTWDSSYEQYF.